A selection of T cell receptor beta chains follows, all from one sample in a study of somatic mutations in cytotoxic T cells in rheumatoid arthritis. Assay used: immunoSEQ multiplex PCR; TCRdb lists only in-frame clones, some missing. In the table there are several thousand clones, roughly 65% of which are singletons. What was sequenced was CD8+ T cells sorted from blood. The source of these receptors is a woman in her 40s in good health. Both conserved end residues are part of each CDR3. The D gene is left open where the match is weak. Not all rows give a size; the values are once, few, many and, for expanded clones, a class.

CASSEWTGASYEQYF | TGTGCCAGCAGTGAGTGGACAGGGGCGTCCTACGAGCAGTACTTC | TRBJ2-7 | TRBV6-1 | TRBD1 | NA
CASSATSGRAPSTDTQYF | TGTGCCAGCAGCGCAACTAGCGGGAGGGCTCCTAGCACAGATACGCAGTATTTT | TRBJ2-3 | TRBV4-2 | TRBD2 | NA
CASSVGSRHNNEQFF | TGTGCCAGCAGCGTAGGAAGTAGGCATAACAATGAGCAGTTCTTC | TRBJ2-1 | TRBV9 | NA | NA
CASSEALETGYEQYF | TGTGCCAGCAGTGAAGCGCTAGAGACTGGCTACGAGCAGTACTTC | TRBJ2-7 | TRBV2 | NA | NA
CASSLGPAAYEQFF | TGTGCCAGCAGCTTAGGCCCAGCGGCCTATGAGCAGTTCTTC | TRBJ2-1 | TRBV11-3 | NA | medium-sized
CAFRMTGNTGELFF | TGTGCCTTCCGTATGACAGGGAACACCGGGGAGCTGTTTTTT | TRBJ2-2 | TRBV30 | NA | NA
CASSFVIAGEQYF | TGTGCCAGCAGCTTCGTGATAGCGGGTGAGCAGTACTTC | TRBJ2-7 | TRBV7-2 | TRBD2 | few
CASSLSPQSLSYGYTF | TGTGCCAGCAGTTTATCCCCACAGAGTCTCAGCTATGGCTACACCTTC | TRBJ1-2 | TRBV27 | NA | NA
CASTFNPGQGYRGYTF | TGTGCCAGCACATTCAACCCGGGACAGGGATACCGTGGCTACACCTTC | TRBJ1-2 | TRBV2 | TRBD1 | NA
CASSLTVNTEAFF | TGTGCCAGCAGTTTGACGGTGAACACTGAAGCTTTCTTT | TRBJ1-1 | TRBV27 | NA | NA
CASITDRGLSGANVLTF | TGTGCCAGCATCACGGACAGGGGACTATCGGGGGCCAACGTCCTGACTTTC | TRBJ2-6 | TRBV2 | TRBD1 | NA
CASSQLTDLYSANYGYTF | TGCGCCAGCAGCCAGTTGACAGACCTCTATTCAGCTAACTATGGCTACACCTTC | TRBJ1-2 | TRBV4-1 | NA | NA
CASSPTGRETQYF | TGTGCCAGCAGCCCAACAGGGAGGGAGACCCAGTACTTC | TRBJ2-5 | TRBV5-5 | NA | NA
CASSLGTSGREQFF | TGTGCCAGCAGTCTCGGGACTAGCGGGAGGGAGCAGTTCTTC | TRBJ2-1 | TRBV27 | TRBD2 | NA
CASSLAPPGGYSNQPQHF | TGTGCCAGCAGCTTAGCACCCCCTGGAGGATATAGCAATCAGCCCCAGCATTTT | TRBJ1-5 | TRBV7-8 | NA | NA
CASSRTSGGYNEQFF | TGTGCCAGCAGCCGAACTAGCGGGGGCTACAATGAGCAGTTCTTC | TRBJ2-1 | TRBV5-4 | TRBD2 | NA
CASAGTSSYNEQFF | TGTGCCAGCGCCGGGACTAGCAGCTACAATGAGCAGTTCTTC | TRBJ2-1 | TRBV11-3 | TRBD2 | NA
CASSRDGSWDYTF | TGTGCCAGCAGCCGGGACGGATCTTGGGACTACACCTTC | TRBJ1-2 | TRBV7-9 | NA | NA
CASSGTDTDTQYF | TGTGCCAGCAGTGGGACAGACACAGATACGCAGTATTTT | TRBJ2-3 | TRBV6-4 | NA | NA
CASSAGDYEQYF | TGCGCCAGCAGTGCCGGGGACTACGAGCAGTACTTC | TRBJ2-7 | TRBV10-2 | NA | NA
CASRPEQGARSGYTF | TGTGCCAGCAGGCCAGAACAGGGGGCGCGTTCAGGCTACACCTTC | TRBJ1-2 | TRBV28 | TRBD1 | few
CASSLLGENPYEQYF | TGTGCCAGCAGTTTATTGGGGGAAAACCCCTACGAGCAGTACTTC | TRBJ2-7 | TRBV27 | NA | NA
CASGILRDTNYEQYF | TGTGCCAGCGGGATTTTGAGAGACACCAATTACGAGCAGTACTTC | TRBJ2-7 | TRBV7-9 | NA | NA
CASSLTGTGGLEQYF | TGTGCCAGCAGCTTAACCGGGACAGGGGGTCTCGAGCAGTACTTC | TRBJ2-7 | TRBV13 | TRBD1 | NA
CASILTSGSSDTQYF | TGTGCCAGCATTTTGACTAGCGGGAGTTCGGATACGCAGTATTTT | TRBJ2-3 | TRBV11-1 | TRBD2 | few
CASSPGTGTEQYF | TGTGCCAGCAGTCCTGGGACAGGGACCGAGCAGTACTTC | TRBJ2-7 | TRBV2 | TRBD1 | NA
CASSLPDLYEQFF | TGTGCCAGCAGCCTGCCCGACCTTTATGAGCAGTTCTTC | TRBJ2-1 | TRBV5-4 | NA | once
CASSWRGRTGELFF | TGTGCCAGCAGCTGGAGGGGGCGCACCGGGGAGCTGTTTTTT | TRBJ2-2 | TRBV13 | NA | NA
CASSLEPLSYEQYF | TGTGCCAGCAGCTTAGAGCCGTTATCCTACGAGCAGTACTTC | TRBJ2-7 | TRBV11-2 | NA | few
CAWSVARLAGYEQYF | TGTGCCTGGAGTGTGGCGAGACTAGCGGGGTACGAGCAGTACTTC | TRBJ2-7 | TRBV30 | TRBD2 | NA
CASSIGTSGSSYEQYF | TGTGCCAGTAGTATAGGGACTAGCGGGAGCTCCTACGAGCAGTACTTC | TRBJ2-7 | TRBV19 | TRBD2 | NA
CASSEGMFSYEQYF | TGTGCCAGCAGTGAAGGGATGTTCTCCTACGAGCAGTACTTC | TRBJ2-7 | TRBV2 | NA | NA
CASSGRAAGVSHNEQFF | TGTGCCAGCAGCGGACGAGCAGCGGGAGTGAGCCACAATGAGCAGTTCTTC | TRBJ2-1 | TRBV5-6 | TRBD2 | large
CASSLTDSSNEKLFF | TGTGCCAGCAGCCTCACCGACAGCTCTAATGAAAAACTGTTTTTT | TRBJ1-4 | TRBV7-6 | NA | NA
CASSFNGGWRLALSYEQYF | TGTGCCAGCAGCTTTAATGGGGGGTGGAGACTAGCGCTGTCCTACGAGCAGTACTTC | TRBJ2-7 | TRBV12-1 | NA | NA
CSVGEGTRGEQFF | TGCAGCGTTGGTGAGGGGACTAGAGGTGAGCAGTTCTTC | TRBJ2-1 | TRBV29-1 | TRBD2 | few
CASRIQGPNNEQFF | TGTGCCAGCAGGATCCAGGGACCCAACAATGAGCAGTTCTTC | TRBJ2-1 | TRBV7-2 | NA | NA
CASSADTLGGGYTF | TGTGCCAGCAGTGCGGACACCCTGGGAGGGGGCTACACCTTC | TRBJ1-2 | TRBV6-1 | NA | NA
CASTPGQGADTQYF | TGTGCCAGTACCCCGGGACAGGGGGCAGATACGCAGTATTTT | TRBJ2-3 | TRBV19 | TRBD1 | NA
CASSTRDRGDSDTQYF | TGTGCCAGCAGTACGAGGGACAGGGGTGACTCAGATACGCAGTATTTT | TRBJ2-3 | TRBV27 | TRBD1 | once